This T cell receptor (beta chain) is drawn from a study of Ad26.COV2.S vaccination and SARS-CoV-2 variants. Overall study: Donor had been placed in the Ad26.COV2.S arm of the COV1001 trial. Recipients of Ad26.COV2.S got it intramuscularly, once or twice 56 days apart. Notes on the study in general: Substantial breadth was reportedly displayed by spike-specific CD8+ and CD4+ T cell responses after vaccination.

With regard to this clone: What it binds is unknown.

Treatment in this sample: around 19 received Ad26.COV2.S at low or high dose, single or two shots; 5 received placebo; per-sample allocation not given. Specimens were obtained on day 63 following the first vaccine or placebo injection. Expressing Wuhan-strain SARS-CoV-2 spike, an Ad26 vector served as the vaccine. V was cut by 6 bases and J by 7 bases, with 19 bases left in between. CDR1 and CDR2 from the germline V gene are SNHLY and FYNNEI. The CDR3 extends over 15 amino acids. Libraries were prepared by immunoSEQ multiplex PCR; TCRdb keeps only in-frame clonotypes and omits some of them. Of just over 350,000 clones in the sample, around 83% were seen once.

Sequences were derived from peripheral blood, sampled in a trial of Ad26.COV2.S vaccine versus placebo. This TCR came from a person between 18 and 65 years old who received the Ad26.COV2.S COVID-19 vaccine or a placebo. The chain uses TRBV2 and TRBJ2-1, with D perhaps TRBD1 (5 bases). Here the CDR3 DNA reads TGTGCCAGCAGGCCAACACAGGTACGCCTAAATGAGCAGTTCTTC. This codes for CASRPTQVRLNEQFF.